These T cell receptor beta chains were read from a single sample in a study of PD-1 blockade in classical Hodgkin lymphoma. Only in-frame clones appear in the TCRdb table, and some are missing; sequencing was by immunoSEQ multiplex PCR. In the table there are around 30,000 clones, 90% to 95% of which are singletons. Sequences were obtained from peripheral blood mononuclear cells (PBMCs). The receptors were gathered from a human donor with classical Hodgkin lymphoma. Each CDR3 is given with its conserved first and last residue. Fields, in order: D gene, V gene, J gene, clone size, CDR3 DNA, CDR3 protein. The D gene is left open where the match is weak. The size of a clone is reported for some rows only, either as once, few or many, or as a class for expanded clones.

d_call: .; v_call: TRBV28; j_call: TRBJ1-2; clone_size: once; cdr3_nt: TGTGCCAGCAGTTTTCCCCGGGGGGGGTGGCTTAACTATGGCTACACCTTC; cdr3_aa: CASSFPRGGWLNYGYTF
d_call: TRBD1; v_call: TRBV28; j_call: TRBJ2-1; clone_size: few; cdr3_nt: TGTGCCAGCAGTTCAAACAGGGGTGAGACAAACAATGAGCAGTTCTTC; cdr3_aa: CASSSNRGETNNEQFF
d_call: .; v_call: TRBV5-4; j_call: TRBJ1-2; clone_size: .; cdr3_nt: TGTGCCAGCAGCCAGGACGGCTATGGCTACACCTTC; cdr3_aa: CASSQDGYGYTF
d_call: TRBD2; v_call: TRBV18; j_call: TRBJ2-2; clone_size: .; cdr3_nt: TGTGCCAGCTCACCACCGAGCGGGAGATTTAACGGGGAGCTGTTTTTT; cdr3_aa: CASSPPSGRFNGELFF
d_call: .; v_call: TRBV7-8; j_call: TRBJ2-2; clone_size: .; cdr3_nt: TGTGCCAGCAGCTTAGACAGGGCGGGCACCGGGGAGCTGTTTTTT; cdr3_aa: CASSLDRAGTGELFF
d_call: TRBD1; v_call: TRBV7-2; j_call: TRBJ2-7; clone_size: .; cdr3_nt: TGTGCCAGCAGCTTAGCCGGACAGGGTTTGTACGAGCAGTACTTC; cdr3_aa: CASSLAGQGLYEQYF
d_call: .; v_call: TRBV7-2; j_call: TRBJ1-2; clone_size: .; cdr3_nt: TGTGCCAGCAGCTCGGACTTGGGAAGCTATGGCTACACCTTC; cdr3_aa: CASSSDLGSYGYTF
d_call: TRBD2; v_call: TRBV19; j_call: TRBJ2-1; clone_size: .; cdr3_nt: TGTGCCAGTAGTAGGGCCCTAGCGGCGAATTACAATGAGCAGTTCTTC; cdr3_aa: CASSRALAANYNEQFF
d_call: TRBD2; v_call: TRBV10-2; j_call: TRBJ2-1; clone_size: .; cdr3_nt: TGCGCCAGCAGTGAGCCGGGGACTAGCGGGAACCCCGGGCAGTTCTTC; cdr3_aa: CASSEPGTSGNPGQFF
d_call: .; v_call: TRBV29-1; j_call: TRBJ2-5; clone_size: once; cdr3_nt: TGCAGCGTTCGGGGATATCGAGAGACCCAGTACTTC; cdr3_aa: CSVRGYRETQYF
d_call: TRBD2; v_call: TRBV2; j_call: TRBJ2-1; clone_size: .; cdr3_nt: TGTGCCAGCAGTTATCTAGCGGGAGTTGGGAATGAGCAGTTCTTC; cdr3_aa: CASSYLAGVGNEQFF
d_call: .; v_call: TRBV5-1; j_call: TRBJ1-1; clone_size: .; cdr3_nt: TGCGCCAGCAGCTTGGAGGGGCATGGAGGCGGCAACACTGAAGCTTTCTTT; cdr3_aa: CASSLEGHGGGNTEAFF
d_call: .; v_call: TRBV5-4; j_call: TRBJ1-1; clone_size: .; cdr3_nt: TGTGCCAGCAGCTTGGACGACGGCTACCCTGAAGCTTTCTTT; cdr3_aa: CASSLDDGYPEAFF
d_call: TRBD2; v_call: TRBV7-8; j_call: TRBJ2-7; clone_size: .; cdr3_nt: TGTGCCAGCAGCAAACCGGGACTAGCGGGAGGCCCTACCTACGAGCAGTACTTC; cdr3_aa: CASSKPGLAGGPTYEQYF
d_call: .; v_call: TRBV21-1; j_call: TRBJ2-1; clone_size: .; cdr3_nt: TGTGCCAGCAGCAGCCCGGGACTAGCGTTCAATCCTAAGGTGAATGAGCAGTTCTTC; cdr3_aa: CASSSPGLAFNPKVNEQFF
d_call: .; v_call: TRBV4-2; j_call: TRBJ1-2; clone_size: .; cdr3_nt: TGTGCCAGCAGCCAAGATCACGGGAACCTTAACTATGGCTACACCTTC; cdr3_aa: CASSQDHGNLNYGYTF
d_call: TRBD2; v_call: TRBV10-3; j_call: TRBJ2-7; clone_size: .; cdr3_nt: TGTGCCATCAGTGAGTCAGGGACTAGCGGGAGGAACGAGCAGTACTTC; cdr3_aa: CAISESGTSGRNEQYF
d_call: .; v_call: TRBV10-3; j_call: TRBJ2-1; clone_size: .; cdr3_nt: TGTGCCATCAGTGAGTCGAAGGGGCGCTCCAATGAGCAGTTCTTC; cdr3_aa: CAISESKGRSNEQFF
d_call: TRBD1; v_call: TRBV9; j_call: TRBJ1-4; clone_size: once; cdr3_nt: TGTGCCAGCAGCCCCCGGACAGGGGAAAATGAAAAACTGTTTTTT; cdr3_aa: CASSPRTGENEKLFF
d_call: .; v_call: TRBV28; j_call: TRBJ2-7; clone_size: medium-sized; cdr3_nt: TGTGCCAGCAGTTCGGAGCAGTCCTACGAGCAGTACTTC; cdr3_aa: CASSSEQSYEQYF
d_call: TRBD1; v_call: TRBV6-6; j_call: TRBJ1-4; clone_size: .; cdr3_nt: TGTGCCAGCAGTTACAGACAGGGGAATGAAAAACTGTTTTTT; cdr3_aa: CASSYRQGNEKLFF
d_call: TRBD1; v_call: TRBV11-3; j_call: TRBJ2-1; clone_size: .; cdr3_nt: TGTGCCAGCAGCCCGGGGACAGCTAGCTACAATGAGCAGTTCTTC; cdr3_aa: CASSPGTASYNEQFF
d_call: TRBD2; v_call: TRBV27; j_call: TRBJ2-3; clone_size: .; cdr3_nt: TGTGCCAGCAGCCGCTGGACTAGCGGGAATCCAGATACGCAGTATTTT; cdr3_aa: CASSRWTSGNPDTQYF
d_call: .; v_call: TRBV7-9; j_call: TRBJ2-5; clone_size: few; cdr3_nt: TGTGCCAGCAGCAGCCCCAAGGGGTCAGTAGAGACCCAGTACTTC; cdr3_aa: CASSSPKGSVETQYF
d_call: .; v_call: TRBV27; j_call: TRBJ2-7; clone_size: .; cdr3_nt: TGTGCCAGCAGTTTATTTGGAGGAGTCGACGAGCAGTACTTC; cdr3_aa: CASSLFGGVDEQYF
d_call: .; v_call: TRBV7-2; j_call: TRBJ2-3; clone_size: .; cdr3_nt: TGTGCCAGCAGCCGCGTCGAGGGCTACCCAAATACGCAGTATTTT; cdr3_aa: CASSRVEGYPNTQYF
d_call: .; v_call: TRBV29-1; j_call: TRBJ2-3; clone_size: .; cdr3_nt: TGTAGCGTTGTGGAGGGAACTAGCACAGATACGCAGTATTTT; cdr3_aa: CSVVEGTSTDTQYF
d_call: TRBD2; v_call: TRBV6-1; j_call: TRBJ2-7; clone_size: .; cdr3_nt: TGTGCCAGTCGACTAGCGGGCCCCTACGAGCAGTACTTC; cdr3_aa: CASRLAGPYEQYF
d_call: TRBD2; v_call: TRBV7-9; j_call: TRBJ2-1; clone_size: .; cdr3_nt: TGTGCCAGCAGCTTGCTAGCGGGGTCCAATGAGCAGTTCTTC; cdr3_aa: CASSLLAGSNEQFF
d_call: .; v_call: TRBV11-2; j_call: TRBJ2-5; clone_size: .; cdr3_nt: TGTGCCAGCAGCCCCTTGGCAGAGACCCAGTACTTC; cdr3_aa: CASSPLAETQYF
d_call: .; v_call: TRBV4-1; j_call: TRBJ2-5; clone_size: .; cdr3_nt: TGCGCCAGCAGCCAAGAAGGAGTGACCCAGTACTTC; cdr3_aa: CASSQEGVTQYF
d_call: TRBD2; v_call: TRBV10-1; j_call: TRBJ2-1; clone_size: .; cdr3_nt: TGCGCCAGCAGTGAGACGGGGAGGGGAGACAATGAGCAGTTCTTC; cdr3_aa: CASSETGRGDNEQFF
d_call: TRBD1; v_call: TRBV29-1; j_call: TRBJ2-7; clone_size: .; cdr3_nt: TGCAGCGTTGGGGACAGGGGAGGTAACGAGCAGTACTTC; cdr3_aa: CSVGDRGGNEQYF
d_call: .; v_call: TRBV5-1; j_call: TRBJ1-3; clone_size: .; cdr3_nt: TGCGCCAGCAGCTTGGGAGGGGGTGGAAACACCATATATTTT; cdr3_aa: CASSLGGGGNTIYF
d_call: TRBD2; v_call: TRBV7-2; j_call: TRBJ2-1; clone_size: .; cdr3_nt: TGTGCCAGCAGCTTAGCAGGGCGGGGGGGAAACAATGAGCAGTTCTTC; cdr3_aa: CASSLAGRGGNNEQFF
d_call: TRBD1; v_call: TRBV5-1; j_call: TRBJ2-3; clone_size: .; cdr3_nt: TGCGCCAGCAGGGCGACCGGGACAGGGGGTTTGACAGATACGCAGTATTTT; cdr3_aa: CASRATGTGGLTDTQYF
d_call: .; v_call: TRBV25-1; j_call: TRBJ2-2; clone_size: few; cdr3_nt: TGTGCCATCGCCTCATCCGCCGGGGAGCTGTTTTTT; cdr3_aa: CAIASSAGELFF
d_call: TRBD1; v_call: TRBV4-3; j_call: TRBJ1-2; clone_size: .; cdr3_nt: TGCGCCAGCAGCCAAGCCGGGACAGCTTACTATGGCTACACCTTC; cdr3_aa: CASSQAGTAYYGYTF
d_call: TRBD1; v_call: TRBV7-8; j_call: TRBJ1-6; clone_size: .; cdr3_nt: TGTGCCAGCAGCCGGACAGGGGATAATTCACCCCTCCACTTT; cdr3_aa: CASSRTGDNSPLHF
d_call: .; v_call: TRBV7-6; j_call: TRBJ2-1; clone_size: .; cdr3_nt: TGTGCCAGCGCTGGGGGAGTGGGAAAGGTCCACAATGAGCAGTTCTTC; cdr3_aa: CASAGGVGKVHNEQFF
d_call: .; v_call: TRBV28; j_call: TRBJ1-2; clone_size: .; cdr3_nt: TGTGCCAGCAGGCTCTCGGGCCAGGCCTATGGCTACACCTTC; cdr3_aa: CASRLSGQAYGYTF
d_call: TRBD1; v_call: TRBV11-2; j_call: TRBJ2-5; clone_size: .; cdr3_nt: TGTGCCAGCAGCTTAGGGACAGGGCAAGAGACCCAGTACTTC; cdr3_aa: CASSLGTGQETQYF
d_call: TRBD1; v_call: TRBV6-6; j_call: TRBJ2-7; clone_size: .; cdr3_nt: TGTGCCAGCAGTACTGGACAGGGGTCCTACGAGCAGTACTTC; cdr3_aa: CASSTGQGSYEQYF
d_call: TRBD1; v_call: TRBV10-3; j_call: TRBJ2-7; clone_size: .; cdr3_nt: TGTGCCATCAGTGAGGCCTCAGGGGGTCGCGAGCAGTACTTC; cdr3_aa: CAISEASGGREQYF
d_call: .; v_call: TRBV5-1; j_call: TRBJ2-1; clone_size: .; cdr3_nt: TGCGCCAGCAGCTTGGCCCTCTTTAATCGGGGGAGCGATGAGCAGTTCTTC; cdr3_aa: CASSLALFNRGSDEQFF